The T cell receptor beta chain described here comes from a study of OX40 agonist ivuxolimab in advanced cancers. Profiling relied on immunoSEQ multiplex PCR, and the TCRdb table lists in-frame clones only, not all of them. The sample yields 40,000 to 60,000 clones, approximately 83% seen once. This clone came up a few times. Germline CDR1 SGHRS, CDR2 YFSETQ. This CDR3 spans 16 amino acids. Trimming took off 0 bases at V and 4 bases at J, with 11 bases between the two ends. This sequence joins TRBV5-1 and TRBJ1-6; a possible D gene is TRBD1 (5 bases). This material consisted of CD4+ or CD8+ T cells sorted from blood, taken in a trial of the OX40 agonist ivuxolimab. The sequence derives from an adult with an advanced solid tumor such as melanoma, head and neck, liver or kidney cancer. For the CDR3, the DNA is TGCGCCAGCAGCTTGGAGCAGGGAGAGTATAATTCACCCCTCCACTTT. As protein: CASSLEQGEYNSPLHF.